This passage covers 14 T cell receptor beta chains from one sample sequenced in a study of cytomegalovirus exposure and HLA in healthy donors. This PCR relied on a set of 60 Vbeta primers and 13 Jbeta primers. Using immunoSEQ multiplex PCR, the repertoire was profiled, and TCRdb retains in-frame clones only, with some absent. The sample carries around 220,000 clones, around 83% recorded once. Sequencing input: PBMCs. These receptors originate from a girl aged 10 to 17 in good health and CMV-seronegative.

The DNA for the CDR3 is TGCAGCGTTGAATTGACAGCCCTGGGCTACACCTTC. This sequence encodes CSVELTALGYTF. This chain links TRBV29-1 with TRBJ1-2; D might be TRBD1 (5 bases). CDR1 and CDR2 (germline): SQVTM, ANQGSEA. This CDR3 has 12 amino acids. The V end was cut by 2 bases, the J end by 8 bases, with 12 bases between.

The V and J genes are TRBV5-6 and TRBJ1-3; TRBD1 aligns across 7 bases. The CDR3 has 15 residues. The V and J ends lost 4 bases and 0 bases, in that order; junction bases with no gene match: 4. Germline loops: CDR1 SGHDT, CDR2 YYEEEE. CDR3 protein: CASSGRGYSGNTIYF. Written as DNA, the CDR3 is TGTGCCAGCAGCGGCAGGGGGTACTCTGGAAACACCATATATTTT. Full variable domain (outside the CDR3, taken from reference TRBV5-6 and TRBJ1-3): DAGVTQSPTHLIKTRGQQVTLRCSPKSGHDTVSWYQQALGQGPQFIFQYYEEEERQRGNFPDRFSGHQFPNYSSELNVNALLLGDSALYLCASSGRGYSGNTIYFGEGSWLTVV.

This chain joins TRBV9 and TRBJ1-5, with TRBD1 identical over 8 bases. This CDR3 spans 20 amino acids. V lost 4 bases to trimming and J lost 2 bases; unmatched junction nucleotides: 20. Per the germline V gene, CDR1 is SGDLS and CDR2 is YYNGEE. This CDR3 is CASSRDDRGGWTTRNQPQHF. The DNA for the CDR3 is TGTGCCAGCAGCAGGGACGACAGGGGAGGGTGGACAACCCGCAATCAGCCCCAGCATTTT.

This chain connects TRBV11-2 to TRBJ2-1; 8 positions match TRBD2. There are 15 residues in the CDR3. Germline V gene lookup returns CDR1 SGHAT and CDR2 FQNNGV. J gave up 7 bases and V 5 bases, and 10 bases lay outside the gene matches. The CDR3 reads CASSATGTSKNEQFF. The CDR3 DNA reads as TGTGCCAGCAGCGCTACCGGGACTAGTAAGAATGAGCAGTTCTTC.

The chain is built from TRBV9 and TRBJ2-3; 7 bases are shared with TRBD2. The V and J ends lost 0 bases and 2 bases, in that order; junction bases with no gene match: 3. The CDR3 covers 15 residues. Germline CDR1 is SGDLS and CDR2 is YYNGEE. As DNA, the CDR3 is TGTGCCAGCAGCGTAGCGGGGGGAATCACAGATACGCAGTATTTT. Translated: CASSVAGGITDTQYF.

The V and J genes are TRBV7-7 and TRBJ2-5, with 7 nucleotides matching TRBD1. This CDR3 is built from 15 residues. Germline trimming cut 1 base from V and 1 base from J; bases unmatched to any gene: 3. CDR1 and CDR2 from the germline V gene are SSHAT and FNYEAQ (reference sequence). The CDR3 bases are TGTGCCAGCAGCTTAGGCAGGGGGACCCAAGAGACCCAGTACTTC. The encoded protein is CASSLGRGTQETQYF.

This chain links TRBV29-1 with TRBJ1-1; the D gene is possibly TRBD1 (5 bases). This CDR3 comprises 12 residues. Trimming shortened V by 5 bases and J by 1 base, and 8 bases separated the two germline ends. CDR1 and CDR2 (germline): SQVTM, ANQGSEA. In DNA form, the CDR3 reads TGCAGCGTTAGCAGGGAGAACACTGAAGCTTTCTTT. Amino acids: CSVSRENTEAFF.

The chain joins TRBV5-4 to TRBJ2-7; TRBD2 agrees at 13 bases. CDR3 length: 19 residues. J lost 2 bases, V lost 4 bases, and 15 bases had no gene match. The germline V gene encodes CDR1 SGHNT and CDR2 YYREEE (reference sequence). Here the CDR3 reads CASSRTSGRAGRGAYEQYF. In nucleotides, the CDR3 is TGTGCCAGCAGCCGCACTAGCGGGAGGGCCGGACGGGGGGCCTACGAGCAGTACTTC.

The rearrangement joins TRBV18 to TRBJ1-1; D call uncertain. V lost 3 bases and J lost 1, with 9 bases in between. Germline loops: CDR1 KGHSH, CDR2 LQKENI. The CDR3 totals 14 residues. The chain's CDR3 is CASSPQVANTEAFF. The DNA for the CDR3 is TGTGCCAGCTCACCGCAGGTTGCGAACACTGAAGCTTTCTTT. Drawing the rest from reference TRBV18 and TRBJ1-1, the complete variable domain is NAGVMQNPRHLVRRRGQEARLRCSPMKGHSHVYWYRQLPEEGLKFMVYLQKENIIDESGMPKERFSAEFPKEGPSILRIQQVVRGDSAAYFCASSPQVANTEAFFGQGTRLTVV.

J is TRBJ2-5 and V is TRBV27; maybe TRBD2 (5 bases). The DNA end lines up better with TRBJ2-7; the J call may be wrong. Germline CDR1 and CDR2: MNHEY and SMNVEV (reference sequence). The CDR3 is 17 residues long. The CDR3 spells CASSLTARAGLSYEQYF. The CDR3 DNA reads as TGTGCCAGCAGTTTAACCGCCCGGGCAGGACTCTCCTACGAGCAGTACTTC.

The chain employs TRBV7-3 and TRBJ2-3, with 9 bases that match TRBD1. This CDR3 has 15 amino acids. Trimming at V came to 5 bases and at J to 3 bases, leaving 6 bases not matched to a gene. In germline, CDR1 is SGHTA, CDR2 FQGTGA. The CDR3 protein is CASSRGQGLTDTQYF. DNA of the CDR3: TGTGCCAGCAGCCGGGGACAGGGATTGACAGATACGCAGTATTTT.

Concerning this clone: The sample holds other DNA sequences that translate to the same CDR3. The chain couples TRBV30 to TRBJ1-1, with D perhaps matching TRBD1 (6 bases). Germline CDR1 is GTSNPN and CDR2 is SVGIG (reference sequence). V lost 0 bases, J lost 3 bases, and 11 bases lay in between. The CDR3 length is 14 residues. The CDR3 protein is CAWSVGQGDTEAFF. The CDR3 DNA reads TGTGCCTGGAGTGTGGGACAAGGGGACACTGAAGCTTTCTTT.

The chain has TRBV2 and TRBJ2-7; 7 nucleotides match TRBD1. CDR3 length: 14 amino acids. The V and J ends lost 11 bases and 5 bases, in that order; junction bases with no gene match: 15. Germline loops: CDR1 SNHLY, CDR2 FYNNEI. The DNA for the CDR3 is TGTGCCGAGAAACGACAGGGTTCGACCCACGAGCAGTACTTC. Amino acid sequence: CAEKRQGSTHEQYF. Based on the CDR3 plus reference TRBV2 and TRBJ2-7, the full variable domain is EPEVTQTPSHQVTQMGQEVILRCVPISNHLYFYWYRQILGQKVEFLVSFYNNEISEKSEIFDDQFSVERPDGSNFTLKIRSTKLEDSAMYFCAEKRQGSTHEQYFGPGTRLTVT.

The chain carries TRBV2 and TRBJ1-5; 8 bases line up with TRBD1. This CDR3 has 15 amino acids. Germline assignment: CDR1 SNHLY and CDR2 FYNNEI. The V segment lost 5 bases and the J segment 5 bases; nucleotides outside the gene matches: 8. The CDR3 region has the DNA TGTGCCAGCAGTCCGGATGACAGGGGTCATCAGCCCCAGCATTTT. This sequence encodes CASSPDDRGHQPQHF.